This record concerns one TCR beta chain sequence. Its target is not known. Repertoires were generated with immunoSEQ multiplex PCR, while TCRdb's copy carries only in-frame clones and drops some. The data show 60,000 to 85,000 clones, with around 90% seen just once and 4.5% to 5% held by the top ten. This specimen belongs to a study of T cell responses to AZD1222 COVID-19 vaccine. General study points: Baseline serology detected seropositivity in only six AZD1222 recipients.

The germline V gene has CDR1 LNHDA and CDR2 SQIVND (reference sequence). Trimming removed 7 bases from V and 0 bases from J, with 9 bases in between. The CDR3 consists of 14 residues. The gene calls are TRBV19 and TRBJ2-2; the D call may be TRBD1 or TRBD2 (5 bases each). The TCR comes from an adult who received the MenACWY meningococcal vaccine as a control. Sequencing used peripheral blood, obtained 28 days after the second dose of the MenACWY control vaccine. The CDR3, as DNA: TGTGCCAGTATCGGGACGTCGAACACCGGGGAGCTGTTTTTT. Its protein is CASIGTSNTGELFF.